The 7 T cell receptor beta chains reported below all come from one sample, sequenced in a study of beta chain features in type 1 diabetes (dated by TCRdb to about 2018). The method was the immunoSEQ multiplex PCR assay. The entire amount of isolated RNA was reverse transcribed using the High Capacity cDNA Reverse Transcription Kit, so the sequenced TCRB transcripts were expressed ones. TCRdb limited this immuneACCESS table to in-frame rearrangements with V and J called. A share of clones is missing; checked studies link under half to unresolved V genes, and the rest is unexplained. This sample comprises roughly 370,000 clones, over 11% of them detected only once. Less than 0.04% of the sample belongs to the ten largest clones. The specimen sequenced was naive CD4+ T cells from blood. Per the publication, the cell subset or site label means: true naive CD4+ T cells. These receptors all stem from a man aged 30-40 years in good health.

The chain joins TRBV4-3 to TRBJ2-2, with no clear D. Germline V lookup: CDR1 LGHNA, CDR2 YSLEER. Trimming removed 0 bases from V and 6 bases from J, with 8 bases in between. CDR3 length equals 14 residues. The CDR3 DNA reads TGCGCCAGCAGCCAAGACTTCGGGTCCGGGGAGCTGTTTTTT. Translation gives CASSQDFGSGELFF.

The sample holds a few counts of this clone. The V gene is TRBV5-1, the J gene TRBJ2-7; TRBD1 matches 7 bases. CDR1 is SGHRS, CDR2 YFSETQ, per germline. This CDR3 contains 15 residues. Trimming took 0 bases from V and 0 from J; bases not matched to a gene: 3. The DNA for the CDR3 is TGCGCCAGCAGCTTGGAGACAGGGAGCTCCTACGAGCAGTACTTC. Its protein is CASSLETGSSYEQYF.

V and J are TRBV7-2 and TRBJ1-2; tentative D call: TRBD1 (6 bases). V lost 3 bases and J 6 bases, leaving 17 bases between the germline ends. The CDR3 has 15 residues. Germline V lookup: CDR1 SGHTA, CDR2 FQGNSA. The CDR3 loop is CASSFSPRGSHGYTF. In DNA, the CDR3 is TGTGCCAGCAGCTTTTCTCCCAGGGGCTCCCATGGCTACACCTTC.

The genes are TRBV5-1 and TRBJ2-1; the match to TRBD2 covers 7 bases. Germline lookup yields CDR1 SGHRS and CDR2 YFSETQ. The CDR3 is made up of 15 amino acids. The J segment lost 7 bases and the V segment lost 4 bases, leaving 11 bases of the junction unmatched. The CDR3 here is CASSPRGGRGNEQFF. DNA for the CDR3: TGCGCCAGCAGCCCTAGGGGCGGGAGAGGGAATGAGCAGTTCTTC.

The rearrangement links TRBV5-4 to TRBJ2-1; TRBD2 matches at 7 bases. The V segment lost 1 base and the J segment 4 bases; nucleotides outside the gene matches: 5. This CDR3 comprises 15 residues. CDR1 and CDR2 (germline): SGHNT, YYREEE (reference sequence). CDR3 sequence (DNA): TGTGCCAGCAGCTTGTTCATGCGGGAGTACAATGAGCAGTTCTTC. Encoded protein: CASSLFMREYNEQFF.

This clone was found a few times. The chain couples TRBV7-9 to TRBJ1-1; D not resolved. V lost 6 bases, J lost 2 bases, and 13 bases lay in between. The CDR3 consists of 14 residues. The V gene's germline CDR1 is SEHNR and CDR2 FQNEAQ (reference sequence). Written as DNA, the CDR3 is TGTGCCAGCAGTTTCCGACCGACAAACACTGAAGCTTTCTTT. This gives the protein CASSFRPTNTEAFF.

In this sample, this clone turned up a few times. The chain employs TRBV6-1 and TRBJ2-7; 8 positions match TRBD1. V lost 4 bases, J lost 2 bases, and 10 bases stayed unmatched. The CDR3 runs to 16 residues. Per germline, CDR1 MNHNS and CDR2 SASEGT. The CDR3 nucleotides read TGTGCCAGCAGTGCCCCTGCGACAGGGGTACCCTACGAGCAGTACGTC. Translating it yields CASSAPATGVPYEQYV.